These 2 T cell receptor beta chains were all obtained from the same sample, sequenced in a study of T cell changes during pregnancy in multiple sclerosis. Only in-frame clones appear in the TCRdb table, and some are missing; sequencing was by immunoSEQ multiplex PCR. This sample carries under 95,000 clones, 94% of them seen once, and the ten largest clones take more than 0.75%. The sequences come from peripheral blood, collected in the second trimester of pregnancy. Source of these receptors: a female donor in good health, enrolled as a control in a pregnancy study.

The chain employs TRBV11-3 and TRBJ2-1; D is perhaps TRBD2 (8 bases). Germline values: CDR1 SGHNT, CDR2 YENEEA. Between the trimmed V and J ends, which lost 1 base and 4 bases, there was a span of 17 bases. The CDR3 totals 17 residues. The CDR3 region is CASSLGSGTELYNEQFF. In DNA form, the CDR3 reads TGTGCCAGCAGCTTAGGTAGCGGGACAGAATTATACAATGAGCAGTTCTTC. The full variable domain, with the rest looked up from reference TRBV11-3 and TRBJ2-1, is EAGVVQSPRYKIIEKKQPVAFWCNPISGHNTLYWYLQNLGQGPELLIRYENEEAVDDSQLPKDRFSAERLKGVDSTLKIQPAELGDSAVYLCASSLGSGTELYNEQFFGPGTRLTVL.

V usage is TRBV11-2 and J usage is TRBJ1-3; D is uncertain. The CDR3 is 15 amino acids. V was clipped by 1 base and J by 3 bases, with 10 bases between them. The germline gives CDR1 SGHAT, CDR2 FQNNGV. CDR3: CASSLGSSGGNTIYF. CDR3 coding DNA: TGTGCCAGCAGCTTAGGAAGCAGCGGTGGAAACACCATATATTTT.